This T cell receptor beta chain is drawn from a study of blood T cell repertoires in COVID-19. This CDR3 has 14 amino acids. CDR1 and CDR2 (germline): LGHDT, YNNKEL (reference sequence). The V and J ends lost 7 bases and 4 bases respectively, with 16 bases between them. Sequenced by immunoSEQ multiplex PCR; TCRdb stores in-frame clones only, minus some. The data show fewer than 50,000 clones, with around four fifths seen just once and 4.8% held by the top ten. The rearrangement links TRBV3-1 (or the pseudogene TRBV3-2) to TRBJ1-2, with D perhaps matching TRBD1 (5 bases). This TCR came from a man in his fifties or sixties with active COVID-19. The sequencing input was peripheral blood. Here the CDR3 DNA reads TGTGCCAGCAATTCGGGGGTGAGGAGCTATGGCTACACCTTC. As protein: CASNSGVRSYGYTF.